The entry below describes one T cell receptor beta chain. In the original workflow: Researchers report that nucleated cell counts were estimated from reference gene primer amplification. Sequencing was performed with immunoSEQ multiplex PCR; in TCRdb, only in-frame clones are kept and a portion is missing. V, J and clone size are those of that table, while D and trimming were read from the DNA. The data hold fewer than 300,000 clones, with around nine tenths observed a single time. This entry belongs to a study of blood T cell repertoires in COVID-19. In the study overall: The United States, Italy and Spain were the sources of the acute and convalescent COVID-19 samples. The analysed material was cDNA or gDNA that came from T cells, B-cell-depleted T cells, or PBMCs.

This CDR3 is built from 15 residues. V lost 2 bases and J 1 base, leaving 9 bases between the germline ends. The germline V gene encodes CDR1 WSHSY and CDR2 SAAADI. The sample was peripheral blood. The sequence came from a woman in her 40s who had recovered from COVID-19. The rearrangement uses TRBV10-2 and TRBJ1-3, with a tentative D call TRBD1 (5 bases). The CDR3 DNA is TGCGCCAGCAGTGAGGCAGGGAGGTCTGGAAACACCATATATTTT. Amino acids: CASSEAGRSGNTIYF.